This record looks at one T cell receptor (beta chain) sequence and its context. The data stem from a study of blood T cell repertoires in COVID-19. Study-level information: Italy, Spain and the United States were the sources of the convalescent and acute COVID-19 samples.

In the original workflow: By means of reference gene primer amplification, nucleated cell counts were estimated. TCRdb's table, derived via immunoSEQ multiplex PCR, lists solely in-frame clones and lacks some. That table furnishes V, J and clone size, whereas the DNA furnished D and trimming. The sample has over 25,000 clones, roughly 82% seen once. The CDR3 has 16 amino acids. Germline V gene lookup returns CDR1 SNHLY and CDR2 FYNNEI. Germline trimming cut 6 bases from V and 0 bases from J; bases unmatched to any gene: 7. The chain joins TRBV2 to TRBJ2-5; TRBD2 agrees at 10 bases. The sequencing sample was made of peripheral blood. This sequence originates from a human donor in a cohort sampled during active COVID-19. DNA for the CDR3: TGTGCCAGCAGGGGTCTAGCGGGGGTCAACCAAGAGACCCAGTACTTC. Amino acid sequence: CASRGLAGVNQETQYF.